This T cell receptor beta chain originates from a study of T cells in Graves' hyperthyroidism and ophthalmopathy. The overall study: Peripheral blood draws took place at initial diagnosis, ahead of any treatment.

Using RNA transcripts as the source, TCR beta CDR3 regions were amplified. TCR CDR3 regions were first amplified by RT-PCR with HTBI primers. TCRdb reprocessed the multiplex PCR reads with MiXCR, giving one entry per CDR3 protein. The repertoire holds 100,000 to 130,000 distinct CDR3 sequences, with about a sixth as singletons. The length of the CDR3 is 14 residues. Germline loops: CDR1 LGHNA, CDR2 YNFKEQ. V was pared by 0 bases and J by 1 base, with 6 bases between. Broader study findings: In the blood, most expanded thyroid clonotypes above 0.001 appeared as well.

Many counts were recorded for this clonotype. Antigen specificity is unknown. The hyperthyroidism was newly diagnosed and had lasted under 2 months; the patients were aged 18 to 65. Out of more than 8 ml of fresh peripheral blood came the PBMCs. The specimen sequenced was blood. V usage is TRBV4-2 and J usage is TRBJ1-1; unclear D gene. This clonotype was sampled from a woman aged 50 to 60 with Graves' hyperthyroidism. CDR3 coding DNA: TGTGCCAGCAGCCAAGATCCCGCGAACACTGAAGCTTTCTTT. Translated, it gives CASSQDPANTEAFF.